The 22 T cell receptor beta chains below were found in one sample sequenced in a study of shared clonotypes between healthy human individuals (dated by TCRdb to 2019 to 2021). Library generation was performed with the immunoSEQ multiplex PCR assay. In TCRdb, the immuneACCESS table is reduced to in-frame sequences with V and J assigned. These tables do not hold every clone; where another copy was compared, an unresolved V gene accounts for under half, and the others remain unexplained. This sample gives almost 750,000 clones in total; roughly 72% of them show up just once. Around 1.7% of the sample lies in the top ten. The specimen sequenced was memory CD4+ T cells sorted from blood. The label giving this sample's cell subset or site can be read as: CD45RA-negative fraction. The receptors come from a woman aged 25 to 39 in good health.

This chain uses TRBV28 with TRBJ2-7, with D perhaps being TRBD1 or TRBD2 (7 bases each). The CDR3 is made up of 17 amino acids. V gave up 4 bases and J gave up 4 bases, with 23 bases separating them. Germline CDR1 is MDHEN and CDR2 is SYDVKM. In DNA, the CDR3 is TGTGCCAGCAGTTCCTCCGGCGACAGGGAGGGTAGGTACGAGCAGTACTTC. Protein product: CASSSSGDREGRYEQYF.

V gene TRBV28 combines with J gene TRBJ2-7; D remains unclear. The CDR3 is 13 amino acids. Deletions cut 2 bases from V and 5 bases from J, with 10 bases between. Germline CDR1 is MDHEN and CDR2 is SYDVKM. The CDR3 loop is CASSLPLTHEQYF. The CDR3 DNA follows: TGTGCCAGCAGTTTACCCCTGACCCACGAGCAGTACTTC.

The genes are TRBV29-1 and TRBJ1-5; TRBD1 aligns across 7 bases. Trimming took 8 bases from V and 3 from J; bases not matched to a gene: 4. Per germline, CDR1 SQVTM and CDR2 ANQGSEA. CDR3 length: 12 amino acids. The CDR3 DNA is TGCAGCCCAGGGGGTAACAATCAGCCCCAGCATTTT. Translation: CSPGGNNQPQHF.

The V and J genes are TRBV19 and TRBJ1-5; possible D gene TRBD1, 6 bases. The CDR3 has 15 amino acids. Germline V gene data show CDR1 as LNHDA and CDR2 as SQIVND (reference sequence). The V end lost 7 bases, the J end lost 4 bases, and 17 bases lay between the germline ends. In DNA, the CDR3 is TGTGCCAGTAACGCTCGGGGGCGGGGAAATCAGCCCCAGCATTTT. This translates into CASNARGRGNQPQHF.

In this sample, this clone turned up once. The chain uses TRBV10-2 and TRBJ1-1; D not certain. The V gene's germline CDR1 is WSHSY and CDR2 SAAADI. Between the trimmed V and J ends, which lost 3 bases and 0 bases, there was a span of 5 bases. The CDR3 covers 13 residues. CDR3 residues: CASSDILNTEAFF. DNA for the CDR3: TGCGCCAGCAGTGATATCCTGAACACTGAAGCTTTCTTT.

This clone was detected once. This same CDR3 is encoded by further DNA sequences in the sample. The rearrangement links TRBV19 to TRBJ1-5; no reliable D call. Germline loops: CDR1 LNHDA, CDR2 SQIVND (reference sequence). Trimming removed 8 bases at V and 2 bases at J, with 16 bases between. This CDR3 contains 15 residues. The CDR3 DNA follows: TGTGCCAGTTCGGGCCCGGGGAGTGGCAATCAGCCCCAGCATTTT. Amino acids: CASSGPGSGNQPQHF.

Comments on this clone: The same CDR3 can be traced to other DNA sequences in this sample. This rearrangement joins TRBV7-9 to TRBJ1-1; D gene ambiguous. CDR3 length: 13 amino acids. V was cut by 4 bases and J by 3 bases, with 9 bases left in between. Germline V gene lookup returns CDR1 SEHNR and CDR2 FQNEAQ (reference sequence). In DNA form, the CDR3 reads TGTGCCAGCAGCTCGCCATGGGACACTGAAGCTTTCTTT. It specifies CASSSPWDTEAFF.

In the case of this clone: A much larger clone sits a single nucleotide away, making a read error possible. V usage is TRBV5-1 and J usage is TRBJ2-2; D is undetermined. The CDR3 totals 14 residues. Germline V gives CDR1 SGHRS, CDR2 YFSETQ. V lost 3 bases, J lost 0 bases, and 6 bases lay in between. The CDR3 region is CASSSLANTGELFF. CDR3 coding DNA: TGCGCCAGCAGCTCGCTAGCGAACACCGGGGAGCTGTTTTTT.

V is TRBV5-6 and J is TRBJ2-5; D may be TRBD1 (5 bases). Between the trimmed V and J ends, which lost 4 bases and 1 base, there was a span of 14 bases. CDR3 length equals 15 residues. CDR1 is SGHDT and CDR2 is YYEEEE in the germline V gene. The CDR3 DNA follows: TGTGCCAGCAGCCGGTCCCAGGGTCCCCAAGAGACCCAGTACTTC. As protein: CASSRSQGPQETQYF.

V and J are TRBV11-3 and TRBJ2-7, with D possibly being TRBD1 or TRBD2 (6 bases each). The CDR3 sequence is 15 residues long. Germline CDR1 is SGHNT and CDR2 is YENEEA. V was trimmed by 4 bases and J by 1 base, leaving 14 bases between them. The CDR3 spells CASSSGAGGSYEQYF. The CDR3 bases are TGTGCCAGCAGCTCGGGGGCTGGAGGGTCCTACGAGCAGTACTTC.

The chain has TRBV27 and TRBJ2-4; 14 bases map to TRBD2. Germline-derived CDR1 and CDR2 are MNHEY and SMNVEV (reference sequence). The CDR3 runs 17 residues. The trim removed 1 base at V and 3 bases at J, leaving 2 bases unmatched. The CDR3 sequence is CASSLLGLAGVKNIQYF. The DNA for the CDR3 is TGTGCCAGCAGTTTATTGGGACTAGCGGGAGTCAAAAACATTCAGTACTTC.

The gene calls are TRBV6-1 and TRBJ1-5, with 7 bases matching TRBD1. The junction had 6 bases not matched to a gene; V was cut back by 10 bases and J by 0 bases. The germline gives CDR1 MNHNS, CDR2 SASEGT. CDR3 length equals 14 residues. CDR3 in DNA: TGTGCCACCCTACAGGGGCGTAGCAATCAGCCCCAGCATTTT. Its translation is CATLQGRSNQPQHF.

The chain carries TRBV7-8 and TRBJ2-2, with 7 bases matching TRBD1. The CDR3 is 13 residues long. The trim removed 5 bases at V and 8 bases at J, leaving 5 bases unmatched. The V gene's germline CDR1 is SGHVS and CDR2 FQNEAQ. CDR3 DNA: TGTGCCAGCAGCCCACAGGGGTCGGGGGAGCTGTTTTTT. Translating gives CASSPQGSGELFF. Drawing the rest from reference TRBV7-8 and TRBJ2-2, the complete variable domain is GAGVSQSPRYKVAKRGQDVALRCDPISGHVSLFWYQQALGQGPEFLTYFQNEAQLDKSGLPSDRFFAERPEGSVSTLKIQRTQQEDSAVYLCASSPQGSGELFFGEGSRLTVL.

The J gene is TRBJ2-1, the V gene TRBV18; 7 bases align to TRBD2. The germline gives CDR1 KGHSH, CDR2 LQKENI. The J segment lost 8 bases and the V segment lost 5 bases, leaving 12 bases of the junction unmatched. CDR3 length: 15 amino acids. The chain's CDR3 is CASSGQRDASDEQFF. CDR3 DNA: TGTGCCAGCTCAGGGCAGCGGGACGCCAGCGATGAGCAGTTCTTC.

In its sample, this clone was seen a few times. The chain employs TRBV2 and TRBJ1-2, with D maybe TRBD1 (6 bases). Trimming left V 4 bases short and J 4 bases short, with 16 bases between. Germline assignment: CDR1 SNHLY and CDR2 FYNNEI. This CDR3 spans 15 amino acids. The CDR3 nucleotides read TGTGCCAGCAGTGTCTCCAGGGGCTCGGGCTATGGCTACACCTTC. Translation gives CASSVSRGSGYGYTF.

The chain uses TRBV28 and TRBJ2-3; D tentatively reads TRBD1 or TRBD2 (5 bases each). Trimming took off 6 bases at V and 6 bases at J, with 19 bases between the two ends. Germline values: CDR1 MDHEN, CDR2 SYDVKM. The CDR3 loop spans 15 amino acids. The CDR3 loop reads CASRSVDGTVDTQYF. The CDR3, as DNA: TGTGCCAGCAGATCCGTCGACGGGACGGTGGATACGCAGTATTTT.

This clone was detected once. The chain employs TRBV10-3 and TRBJ2-1; 8 positions match TRBD2. The length of the CDR3 is 14 residues. V shed 6 bases and J 10 bases; nucleotides not matched to a gene: 11. Germline CDR1 reads ENHRY; CDR2 reads SYGVKD. The CDR3 sequence is CAISPSPSGGEQFF. CDR3 DNA sequence: TGTGCCATCAGCCCCTCCCCCTCGGGAGGGGAGCAGTTCTTC.

This clone has a single count. This rearrangement joins TRBV27 to TRBJ1-3, with D unclear. The CDR3 runs to 13 residues. Trimming shortened V by 0 bases and J by 7 bases, and 7 bases separated the two germline ends. Germline V gene data show CDR1 as MNHEY and CDR2 as SMNVEV (reference sequence). The CDR3 nucleotides are TGTGCCAGCAGTTTATCGAAGGCCAACACCATATATTTT. As protein: CASSLSKANTIYF.

This clone was counted a few times. The chain links TRBV10-3 to TRBJ2-1; 9 nucleotides align to TRBD2. Trimming removed 0 bases from V and 3 bases from J; junction bases left unmatched: 6. This CDR3 has 17 amino acids. Per the germline V gene, CDR1 is ENHRY and CDR2 is SYGVKD. The CDR3 bases are TGTGCCATCAGTGAGTCTAAGGCTAGCGGGGACTACAATGAGCAGTTCTTC. Translation: CAISESKASGDYNEQFF.

This sequence joins TRBV4-1 and TRBJ1-6; 9 bases match TRBD1. This CDR3 comprises 17 residues. The V and J ends lost 3 bases and 9 bases, in that order; junction bases with no gene match: 12. CDR1 and CDR2 from the germline V gene are MGHRA and YSYEKL. CDR3 protein: CASSQGQGMGVGSPLHF. The CDR3 DNA reads as TGCGCCAGCAGCCAGGGACAGGGAATGGGTGTAGGTTCACCCCTCCACTTT.

This chain uses TRBV7-3 with TRBJ2-1; 8 nucleotides match TRBD2. The germline gives CDR1 SGHTA, CDR2 FQGTGA. Trimming at V came to 5 bases and at J to 3 bases, leaving 6 bases not matched to a gene. The CDR3 spans 15 residues. CDR3 sequence reads: CASSVTGTSYNEQFF. DNA of the CDR3: TGTGCCAGCAGCGTTACCGGGACTAGCTACAATGAGCAGTTCTTC.

The rearrangement links TRBV5-8 to TRBJ1-5; D is possibly TRBD1 (5 bases). With 4 bases removed from V and 4 bases from J, the gap between germline ends came to 12 bases. Germline CDR1 reads SGHTS; CDR2 reads YDEGEE. This CDR3 comprises 14 residues. CDR3 loop: CASSTWGGNQPQHF. DNA for the CDR3: TGTGCCAGCAGCACCTGGGGGGGGAATCAGCCCCAGCATTTT.